The subject of this entry is one TCR beta chain. Its antigen remains unknown. Generated by immunoSEQ multiplex PCR, the TCRdb table keeps only in-frame clones and is missing some. This table has about 15,000 clones, approximately 70% appearing once. The sample belongs to a study of neoadjuvant anti-PD-1 for oral cavity cancer. Across the study: Patients without progression got a fourth dose around day 43. Regarding the study as a whole: Treg/Th17 ratio rose with pretreatment blood and fell with post-treatment tumor TCRbeta clonality. Post-nivolumab, blood T cell clonality was significantly elevated in non-responders.

The germline V gene has CDR1 LGHNT and CDR2 FRNRAP. The CDR3 has 18 residues. J lost 4 bases, V lost 0 bases, and 14 bases had no gene match. The sequencing here drew on PBMCs, taken before nivolumab (anti-PD-1) treatment. V is TRBV12-5 and J is TRBJ1-2; 7 bases align to TRBD1. This TCR was recovered from a person aged 35-80 years with oral cavity squamous cell carcinoma. CDR3: CASGLVLTGPSWSYGYTF. The CDR3, as DNA: TGTGCTAGTGGTTTGGTTCTGACAGGGCCCAGTTGGAGCTATGGCTACACCTTC. Full variable domain (missing parts from reference TRBV12-5 and TRBJ1-2): DARVTQTPRHKVTEMGQEVTMRCQPILGHNTVFWYRQTMMQGLELLAYFRNRAPLDDSGMPKDRFSAEMPDATLATLKIQPSEPRDSAVYFCASGLVLTGPSWSYGYTFGSGTRLTVV.